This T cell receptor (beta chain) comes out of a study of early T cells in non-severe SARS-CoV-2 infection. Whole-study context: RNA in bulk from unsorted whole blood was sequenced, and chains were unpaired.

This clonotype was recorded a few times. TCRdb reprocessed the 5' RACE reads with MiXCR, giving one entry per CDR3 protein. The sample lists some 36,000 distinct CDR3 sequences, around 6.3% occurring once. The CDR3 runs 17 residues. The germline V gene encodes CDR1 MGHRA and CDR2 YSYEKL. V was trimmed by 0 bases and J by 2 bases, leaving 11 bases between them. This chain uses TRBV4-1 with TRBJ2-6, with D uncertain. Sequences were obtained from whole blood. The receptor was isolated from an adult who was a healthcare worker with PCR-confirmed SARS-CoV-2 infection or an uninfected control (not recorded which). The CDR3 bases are TGCGCCAGCAGCCAAGATCGGCACCTGACTGGGGCCAACGTCCTGACTTTC. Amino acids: CASSQDRHLTGANVLTF.